The 9 T cell receptor beta chains presented below share a single source sample, sequenced in a study of blood T cell repertoires in COVID-19. Some clones are missing from TCRdb's copy, which holds only in-frame ones; the method was immunoSEQ multiplex PCR. The repertoire has around 200,000 clones, 85% to 90% of them found once; the top ten carry 6.2%. The sequenced material came from peripheral blood. These receptors were collected from a man aged 60 to 75 who had recovered from COVID-19.

The CDR3 nucleotides read TGTGCCAGCAACCAGGGAACCTCCTACGAGCAGTACTTC. This gives the protein CASNQGTSYEQYF. The chain carries TRBV7-9 and TRBJ2-7; tentative D call: TRBD1 (5 bases). Germline loops: CDR1 SEHNR, CDR2 FQNEAQ (reference sequence). With 7 bases removed from V and 0 bases from J, the gap between germline ends came to 10 bases. There are 13 residues in the CDR3. Full variable domain (missing parts from reference TRBV7-9 and TRBJ2-7): DTGVSQNPRHKITKRGQNVTFRCDPISEHNRLYWYRQTLGQGPEFLTYFQNEAQLEKSRLLSDRFSAERPKGSFSTLEIQRTEQGDSAMYLCASNQGTSYEQYFGPGTRLTVT.

The genes are TRBV5-4 and TRBJ1-6; no clear D gene. This CDR3 region has 16 residues. The V end was cut by 0 bases, the J end by 6 bases, with 13 bases between. Germline V lookup: CDR1 SGHNT, CDR2 YYREEE (reference sequence). CDR3 nucleotides: TGTGCCAGCAGCTTGGAACGGGGTGTTGGTAATTCACCCCTCCACTTT. This gives the protein CASSLERGVGNSPLHF.

The rearrangement uses TRBV28 and TRBJ2-7; TRBD2 is a possible D gene (5 bases). The CDR3 has 14 residues. The V end was cut by 3 bases, the J end by 6 bases, with 15 bases between. The germline gives CDR1 MDHEN, CDR2 SYDVKM. The CDR3 DNA is TGTGCCAGCAGTTTCTCGACCCAAGGGAGCGAGCAGTACTTC. It codes for CASSFSTQGSEQYF.

The chain carries TRBV3-1 (or the pseudogene TRBV3-2) and TRBJ1-1; weak D call: TRBD1 (6 bases). This CDR3 has 14 residues. Trimming cost V 3 bases and J 0 bases, with 8 bases left between them. Per the germline V gene, CDR1 is LGHDT and CDR2 is YNNKEL (reference sequence). This CDR3 reads CASSHDRMNTEAFF. CDR3 coding DNA: TGTGCCAGCAGCCATGACAGGATGAACACTGAAGCTTTCTTT.

Only one count was recorded for this clone. J is TRBJ1-6 and V is TRBV6-4; weak D call: TRBD1 (5 bases). The length of the CDR3 is 12 residues. The V end was cut by 8 bases, the J end by 6 bases, with 8 bases between. Germline-derived CDR1 and CDR2 are MRHNA and SNTAGT. This CDR3 reads CASWGVNSPLHF. CDR3 nucleotide sequence: TGTGCCAGCTGGGGCGTTAATTCACCCCTCCACTTT.

This clone was seen only a few times. The CDR3 nucleotides are TGCGCCAGCAGCTTGACCCAGGGGGCGAACACTGAAGCTTTCTTT. It is translated as CASSLTQGANTEAFF. The chain is built from TRBV5-1 and TRBJ1-1; TRBD1 matches 8 bases. Trimming cost V 1 base and J 1 base; bases outside gene matches: 3. The V gene's germline CDR1 is SGHRS and CDR2 YFSETQ. This CDR3 has 15 amino acids.

The count of this clone is one. The junction departs from the called germline gene at one end, perhaps through a read error. The genes are TRBV19 and TRBJ1-1, with D perhaps matching TRBD1 (5 bases). CDR3 length: 14 residues. Looked up from germline, CDR1 is LNHDA and CDR2 is SQIVND (reference sequence). The CDR3: CASSIDRVNAEAFF. Written as DNA, the CDR3 is TGTGCCAGTAGTATAGACAGGGTGAACGCTGAAGCTTTCTTT.

V gene TRBV6-2 or TRBV6-3 combines with J gene TRBJ2-5; 7 nucleotides agree with TRBD1. J was trimmed by 2 bases and V by 5 bases; bases with no gene match: 2. Per the germline V gene, CDR1 is MNHEY and CDR2 is SVGEGT. This CDR3 comprises 13 residues. The CDR3 bases are TGTGCCAGCAGTCTGGGACAGCAAGAGACCCAGTACTTC. Translated: CASSLGQQETQYF.

The V call is TRBV15, the J call TRBJ1-5; the D is unclear. There are 13 residues in the CDR3. With 0 bases removed from V and 7 bases from J, the gap between germline ends came to 7 bases. The V gene's germline CDR1 is LNHNV and CDR2 YYDKDF (reference sequence). The CDR3 DNA sequence: TGTGCCACCAGCAGAGATAGAACCCAGCCCCAGCATTTT. This gives the protein CATSRDRTQPQHF.